This T cell receptor (beta chain) was observed in a study of technical replicates of blood from several donors. Germline V gene lookup returns CDR1 GTSNPN and CDR2 SVGIG (reference sequence). The CDR3 totals 13 residues. Trimming removed 2 bases from V and 4 bases from J, with 9 bases in between. Produced via immunoSEQ multiplex PCR; TCRdb's table is partial and in-frame only. Of around 79,000 clones in the sample, over 90% were seen once. Sequencing used T cells isolated from PBMCs. The chain is built from TRBV30 and TRBJ1-3; D might be TRBD1 (5 bases). This sequence originates from a human donor in good health. The CDR3 region is CAWSTGEGNTIYF. The CDR3 DNA reads TGTGCCTGGAGTACGGGGGAAGGAAACACCATATATTTT.